What follows are 26 T cell receptor beta chains derived from one specimen sequenced in a study of T cell changes during pregnancy in multiple sclerosis. Here immunoSEQ multiplex PCR was the method, and the copy in TCRdb shows in-frame clones only, minus some. The sample shows 55,000 to 65,000 clones, approximately 92% of them seen only once. Specimen: CD4+ T cells from peripheral blood mononuclear cells, collected before pregnancy. These receptors were collected from a female donor with multiple sclerosis, enrolled in a pregnancy study.

This chain joins TRBV7-8 and TRBJ1-3; D remains ambiguous. Deletions cut 1 base from V and 0 bases from J, with 13 bases between. Per the germline V gene, CDR1 is SGHVS and CDR2 is FQNEAQ. CDR3 length: 17 amino acids. The CDR3 DNA sequence: TGTGCCAGCAGCTTAGGAGGTGGCGGGTACTCTGGAAACACCATATATTTT. This gives the protein CASSLGGGGYSGNTIYF.

The chain joins TRBV5-1 to TRBJ2-5; possible D gene TRBD1, 6 bases. The CDR3 is 13 amino acids. The V and J ends lost 0 bases and 3 bases respectively, with 6 bases between them. Germline V CDR1 and CDR2: SGHRS, YFSETQ. The chain's CDR3 is CASSLDREETQYF. The CDR3 DNA reads as TGCGCCAGCAGCTTGGACAGGGAAGAGACCCAGTACTTC.

This clone was picked up one time. The junction does not match germline at one end; this may be a read error. The CDR3 loop reads CASSLDWSVYNEQFF. CDR3 sequence (DNA): TGTGCTAGCAGCTTAGATTGGAGCGTCTACAATGAGCAGTTCTTC. This chain connects TRBV7-7 to TRBJ2-1; D not certain. The CDR3 length is 15 residues. Germline CDR1 and CDR2: SSHAT and FNYEAQ (reference sequence). Drawing the rest from reference TRBV7-7 and TRBJ2-1, the complete variable domain is GAGVSQSPRYKVTKRGQDVTLRCDPISSHATLYWYQQALGQGPEFLTYFNYEAQPDKSGLPSDRFSAERPEGSISTLTIQRTEQRDSAMYRCASSLDWSVYNEQFFGPGTRLTVL.

This clone is a singleton in its sample. V gene TRBV16 combines with J gene TRBJ2-7; 7 nucleotides match TRBD1. The CDR3 spans 17 residues. V was clipped by 0 bases and J by 0 bases; unmatched bases: 8. CDR1 and CDR2 (germline): KGHSY, FQNENV. Here the CDR3 reads CASSQSTGQPVSYEQYF. The CDR3 DNA is TGTGCCAGCAGCCAATCTACGGGACAGCCTGTCTCCTACGAGCAGTACTTC.

The rearrangement links TRBV28 to TRBJ1-1; D unresolved. The CDR3 length is 11 residues. V dropped 7 bases and J dropped 2 bases, with 5 bases sitting between them. The V gene's germline CDR1 is MDHEN and CDR2 SYDVKM. In nucleotides, the CDR3 is TGTGCCAGCACGGTAAACACTGAAGCTTTCTTT. It specifies CASTVNTEAFF.

Sample share makes this clone medium-sized (0.01 to 0.1%). V usage is TRBV5-1 and J usage is TRBJ2-7, with TRBD2 matching 12 bases. CDR1 is SGHRS, CDR2 YFSETQ, per germline. The CDR3 contains 14 residues. With V trimmed by 5 bases and J by 7 bases, 7 bases remained unmatched. The CDR3 spells CASRPGLAGYEQYF. CDR3 DNA: TGCGCCAGCAGGCCGGGACTAGCGGGTTATGAGCAGTACTTC. Drawing the rest from reference TRBV5-1 and TRBJ2-7, the complete variable domain is KAGVTQTPRYLIKTRGQQVTLSCSPISGHRSVSWYQQTPGQGLQFLFEYFSETQRNKGNFPGRFSGRQFSNSRSEMNVSTLELGDSALYLCASRPGLAGYEQYFGPGTRLTVT.

V usage is TRBV10-1 and J usage is TRBJ2-3; a possible D gene is TRBD2 (5 bases). The CDR3 is 13 amino acids. Germline lookup yields CDR1 WNHNN and CDR2 SYGVQD (reference sequence). Trimming pared 7 bases from V and 0 bases from J, leaving 8 bases between. DNA of the CDR3: TGCGCCAGCAAGAGGACTAGCACAGATACGCAGTATTTT. This gives the protein CASKRTSTDTQYF.

CDR3 region: CASTTTDIQRGGSYEQYF. The CDR3 DNA is TGCGCCAGCACTACGACCGATATTCAGCGGGGCGGCTCCTACGAGCAGTACTTC. The chain couples TRBV10-1 to TRBJ2-7; 7 bases are a match to TRBD2. CDR1 is WNHNN and CDR2 is SYGVQD in the germline V gene (reference sequence). Trimming took 7 bases from V and 0 from J; bases not matched to a gene: 18. This CDR3 is 18 amino acids long.

The chain recombines TRBV27 with TRBJ2-2; 7 bases are a match to TRBD2. The CDR3 has 20 amino acids. J gave up 4 bases and V 0 bases, and 17 bases lay outside the gene matches. Germline-derived CDR1 and CDR2 are MNHEY and SMNVEV (reference sequence). As DNA, the CDR3 is TGTGCCAGCAGTTTATCCCGCAACTATGGGGCGGGAGTTACCACCGGGGAGCTGTTTTTT. Translated: CASSLSRNYGAGVTTGELFF.

This clone was detected only once. This rearrangement joins TRBV11-2 to TRBJ2-7; D is perhaps TRBD1 (6 bases). Per germline, CDR1 SGHAT and CDR2 FQNNGV. V lost 4 bases and J lost 3, with 13 bases in between. The CDR3 covers 14 residues. The CDR3, as DNA: TGTGCCAGCAGCTCGAATCCGGACAGCTACGAGCAGTACTTC. Its protein is CASSSNPDSYEQYF.

This rearrangement joins TRBV2 to TRBJ2-7; 7 bases agree with TRBD1. Germline loops: CDR1 SNHLY, CDR2 FYNNEI. CDR3 length equals 13 residues. With V trimmed by 11 bases and J by 3 bases, 10 bases remained unmatched. The DNA of the CDR3 is TGTGCCGCAGGGGGAGTAGCTCTCTACGAGCAGTACTTC. Translation: CAAGGVALYEQYF.

This clone showed up just a few times. The chain joins TRBV7-2 to TRBJ1-2; TRBD1 agrees at 8 bases. The CDR3 loop spans 18 amino acids. Germline CDR1 and CDR2: SGHTA and FQGNSA. V shed 4 bases and J 4 bases; nucleotides not matched to a gene: 17. The CDR3 reads CASSSLGGTGGKGYGYTF. The CDR3 DNA sequence: TGTGCCAGCAGCTCCCTAGGAGGTACAGGGGGAAAGGGCTATGGCTACACCTTC.

The rearrangement joins TRBV5-1 to TRBJ2-7; 7 positions match TRBD1. Germline CDR1 reads SGHRS; CDR2 reads YFSETQ. Trimming at V came to 1 base and at J to 4 bases, leaving 8 bases not matched to a gene. The CDR3 runs 15 residues. The CDR3 loop reads CASSLSRGSGYEQYF. The CDR3 DNA reads as TGCGCCAGCAGCTTGTCCAGGGGGAGTGGGTACGAGCAGTACTTC. The variable domain in full, with the rest retrieved from reference TRBV5-1 and TRBJ2-7, is KAGVTQTPRYLIKTRGQQVTLSCSPISGHRSVSWYQQTPGQGLQFLFEYFSETQRNKGNFPGRFSGRQFSNSRSEMNVSTLELGDSALYLCASSLSRGSGYEQYFGPGTRLTVT.

This CDR3 reads CASSQRGTSGSRGGAKNIQYF. In DNA, the CDR3 is TGCGCCAGCAGCCAGCGCGGGACTAGCGGGAGTAGAGGTGGAGCCAAAAACATTCAGTACTTC. The genes are TRBV4-3 and TRBJ2-4, with 14 bases aligning to TRBD2. The V segment lost 3 bases and the J segment 0 bases; nucleotides outside the gene matches: 13. The CDR3 loop spans 21 amino acids. Germline V CDR1 and CDR2: LGHNA, YSLEER.

This chain links TRBV7-9 with TRBJ2-7; D is possibly TRBD2 (5 bases). The germline CDR1 and CDR2 sequences are SEHNR and FQNEAQ (reference sequence). The CDR3 extends over 14 amino acids. V lost 5 bases to trimming and J lost 3 bases, with 14 bases between them. As DNA, the CDR3 is TGTGCCAGCAGCCCAAGGACGGGATTCTACGAGCAGTACTTC. Translated, it gives CASSPRTGFYEQYF.

Of note for this clone: A read error may account for a junction end that differs from germline. The rearrangement links TRBV6-5 to TRBJ2-2; D unclear. The CDR3 loop spans 15 amino acids. The germline V gene has CDR1 MNHEY and CDR2 SVGAGI. In DNA, the CDR3 is TGTGCCACCAGTAAGCGACGTGATTCCACCGGGGAGCTGTTTTTT. Amino acids: CATSKRRDSTGELFF.

The chain links TRBV4-2 to TRBJ2-7; D is unresolved. The germline V gene has CDR1 LGHNA and CDR2 YNFKEQ. V lost 0 bases and J 5 bases, leaving 5 bases between the germline ends. The CDR3 spans 12 residues. The CDR3 protein is CASSQEAHEQYF. CDR3 in DNA: TGTGCCAGCAGCCAAGAGGCCCACGAGCAGTACTTC.

The J gene is TRBJ2-2, the V gene TRBV18; D possibly corresponds to TRBD2 (5 bases). This CDR3 has 13 amino acids. The V gene's germline CDR1 is KGHSH and CDR2 LQKENI. The V end was cut by 5 bases, the J end by 7 bases, with 11 bases between. The CDR3 here is CASSMQEDGELFF. The CDR3 nucleotides are TGTGCCAGCTCAATGCAGGAGGACGGGGAGCTGTTTTTT.

The chain recombines TRBV4-2 with TRBJ2-3; 10 positions match TRBD2. This CDR3 has 15 amino acids. Germline CDR1 and CDR2: LGHNA and YNFKEQ. With 5 bases clipped from V and 2 bases from J, the junction kept 4 bases outside the gene matches. In DNA, the CDR3 is TGTGCCAGCAGCTATCTAGCGGGAGACACAGATACGCAGTATTTT. This sequence encodes CASSYLAGDTDTQYF.

J is TRBJ2-7 and V is TRBV6-5, with TRBD2 as a possible D gene (5 bases). CDR1 is MNHEY and CDR2 is SVGAGI in the germline V gene. This CDR3 has 16 residues. The V and J ends lost 0 bases and 3 bases respectively, with 15 bases between them. The CDR3 loop reads CASSYSMSASSYEQYF. DNA of the CDR3: TGTGCCAGCAGTTACTCGATGTCGGCTAGCAGCTACGAGCAGTACTTC.

The gene calls are TRBV5-4 and TRBJ2-5; 10 bases agree with TRBD2. This CDR3 region has 14 residues. Trimming took 7 bases from V and 1 from J; bases not matched to a gene: 4. Germline V gene sequence: CDR1 SGHNT, CDR2 YYREEE (reference sequence). This CDR3 is CASQAGGPQETQYF. In DNA form, the CDR3 reads TGTGCCAGCCAAGCGGGAGGGCCCCAAGAGACCCAGTACTTC.

The rearrangement links TRBV7-2 to TRBJ2-5; possible D gene TRBD2, 6 bases. Trimming took off 1 base at V and 1 base at J, with 7 bases between the two ends. The CDR3 length is 14 residues. From germline, CDR1 is SGHTA and CDR2 FQGNSA. In DNA form, the CDR3 reads TGTGCCAGCAGCTTAGTGGGAGGCCAAGAGACCCAGTACTTC. Translated: CASSLVGGQETQYF.

The chain has TRBV7-6 and TRBJ2-3, with unresolved D. From germline, CDR1 is SGHVS and CDR2 FNYEAQ. The CDR3 is made up of 15 amino acids. The V gene lost 2 bases and the J gene lost 0 bases, with 9 bases spanning the gap. The CDR3 bases are TGTGCCAGCAGCTTATACGAAACTAGCACAGATACGCAGTATTTT. This translates into CASSLYETSTDTQYF. Looking up the rest from reference TRBV7-6 and TRBJ2-3 gives the full variable domain: GAGVSQSPRYKVTKRGQDVALRCDPISGHVSLYWYRQALGQGPEFLTYFNYEAQQDKSGLPNDRFSAERPEGSISTLTIQRTEQRDSAMYRCASSLYETSTDTQYFGPGTRLTVL.

The rearrangement links TRBV4-1 to TRBJ2-5, with 10 bases identical to TRBD1. This CDR3 comprises 16 residues. J was trimmed by 5 bases and V by 4 bases; bases with no gene match: 10. CDR1 MGHRA and CDR2 YSYEKL come from the germline V gene. The CDR3 spells CASSRTDDRGRETQYF. CDR3 sequence (DNA): TGCGCCAGCAGCCGGACCGACGACAGGGGGCGGGAGACCCAGTACTTC.

The chain joins TRBV28 to TRBJ1-1; TRBD1 matches 11 bases. The germline gives CDR1 MDHEN, CDR2 SYDVKM. The ends lost 6 bases at V and 7 bases at J; junction bases unmatched: 7. The CDR3 length is 14 residues. CDR3 DNA: TGTGCCAGCAGCAGGACAGGGGGCGATGGTGAAGCTTTCTTT. This sequence encodes CASSRTGGDGEAFF.

The rearrangement links TRBV7-2 to TRBJ2-5; 9 bases agree with TRBD2. After removal of 2 bases from V and 2 bases from J, the junction contained 9 bases not matched to a gene. The CDR3 is 17 amino acids. Germline CDR1 is SGHTA and CDR2 is FQGNSA. CDR3 bases: TGTGCCAGCAGCTTACCCCTTGGCGGGAGGGCGCAAGAGACCCAGTACTTC. Translation gives CASSLPLGGRAQETQYF.